These 11 T cell receptor beta chains share one sample of origin, sequenced in a study of memory CD4+ T cells and cytomegalovirus serostatus. The sort gate was single viable CD3+CD4+CD8-CD45RO+ cells for memory CD4+ T cells. Repertoires were generated with immunoSEQ multiplex PCR, while TCRdb's copy carries only in-frame clones and drops some. The sample includes around 88,000 clones, approximately 80% of them seen just once. The sample taken for sequencing was memory CD4+ T cells from blood. All receptors come from an adult in good health and CMV-seropositive.

This clone was seen a handful of times. V usage is TRBV5-1 and J usage is TRBJ2-7; D perhaps matches TRBD1 (8 bases). The CDR3 has 14 amino acids. The germline gives CDR1 SGHRS, CDR2 YFSETQ. V was clipped by 6 bases and J by 5 bases, with 18 bases between them. CDR3 sequence: CASMKTGGAHEQYF. The CDR3 region has the DNA TGCGCCAGCATGAAAACAGGGGGGGCCCACGAGCAGTACTTC.

The chain joins TRBV5-4 to TRBJ2-5, with 8 bases identical to TRBD1. The junction had 4 bases not matched to a gene; V was cut back by 4 bases and J by 2 bases. CDR3 size: 14 residues. Germline loops: CDR1 SGHNT, CDR2 YYREEE (reference sequence). This CDR3 is CASSGQGKQETQYF. The DNA of the CDR3 is TGTGCCAGCAGCGGACAGGGTAAACAAGAGACCCAGTACTTC.

The chain joins TRBV2 to TRBJ1-3; a weak D match, TRBD1 (5 bases). V lost 1 base and J lost 11, with 9 bases in between. This CDR3 has 12 amino acids. Germline-derived CDR1 and CDR2 are SNHLY and FYNNEI. The CDR3 here is CASSEGGIAIYF. The CDR3 bases are TGTGCCAGCAGTGAAGGGGGGATTGCCATATATTTT. Looking up the rest from reference TRBV2 and TRBJ1-3 gives the full variable domain: EPEVTQTPSHQVTQMGQEVILRCVPISNHLYFYWYRQILGQKVEFLVSFYNNEISEKSEIFDDQFSVERPDGSNFTLKIRSTKLEDSAMYFCASSEGGIAIYFGEGSWLTVV.

The chain links TRBV5-1 to TRBJ2-5; D gene ambiguous. Germline V CDR1 and CDR2: SGHRS, YFSETQ. The CDR3 consists of 11 residues. Trimming shortened V by 5 bases and J by 5 bases, and 7 bases separated the two germline ends. CDR3 coding DNA: TGCGCCAGCAGTCACGGGGAGACCCAGTACTTC. This encodes CASSHGETQYF.

This clone has a single count. The genes are TRBV7-2 and TRBJ1-5; tentatively, D is TRBD1 (6 bases). The CDR3 contains 15 residues. Germline V gene sequence: CDR1 SGHTA, CDR2 FQGNSA. With 2 bases removed from V and 6 bases from J, the gap between germline ends came to 14 bases. CDR3 in amino acids: CASSLWGAQGQPQHF. In DNA, the CDR3 is TGTGCCAGCAGCTTATGGGGGGCGCAGGGTCAGCCCCAGCATTTT. Variable domain in full (rest from reference TRBV7-2 and TRBJ1-5): GAGVSQSPSNKVTEKGKDVELRCDPISGHTALYWYRQSLGQGLEFLIYFQGNSAPDKSGLPSDRFSAERTGGSVSTLTIQRTQQEDSAVYLCASSLWGAQGQPQHFGDGTRLSIL.

Turning to this clone: The junction does not match germline at one end; this may be a read error. The chain combines TRBV7-7 with TRBJ2-2, with 7 bases matching TRBD1. The CDR3 runs to 14 residues. Looked up from germline, CDR1 is SSHAT and CDR2 is FNYEAQ (reference sequence). The CDR3 protein is CASSFGTATGELFF. The CDR3, as DNA: TGTGCTAGCAGCTTCGGGACAGCCACCGGGGAGCTGTTTTTT.

The CDR3 here is CASRSSAGYLNTEAFF. CDR3 DNA sequence: TGTGCCAGCAGGTCCTCCGCAGGCTATCTGAACACTGAAGCTTTCTTT. This sequence joins TRBV21-1 and TRBJ1-1; TRBD1 is taken as the D call from the table, unchecked against the DNA. TRBV21-1 is assigned pseudogene status. This CDR3 has 16 amino acids.

The table lists this clone with a few counts. This chain uses TRBV9 with TRBJ2-7; 10 bases map to TRBD1. The CDR3 loop spans 15 amino acids. Germline loops: CDR1 SGDLS, CDR2 YYNGEE. The junction had 5 bases not matched to a gene; V was cut back by 3 bases and J by 2 bases. The CDR3 is CASSETGQGAYEQYF. The CDR3 DNA reads as TGTGCCAGCAGCGAAACCGGACAGGGGGCCTACGAGCAGTACTTC.

The chain couples TRBV4-2 to TRBJ2-5, with TRBD1 matching over 10 bases. This CDR3 contains 15 residues. The trim removed 1 base at V and 5 bases at J, leaving 4 bases unmatched. Germline V gives CDR1 LGHNA, CDR2 YNFKEQ. Here the CDR3 DNA reads TGTGCCAGCAGCCAAGGACAGGGGGCGCCTGAGACCCAGTACTTC. Translation gives CASSQGQGAPETQYF.

The chain carries TRBV28 and TRBJ2-4; D remains ambiguous. Trimming left V 8 bases short and J 0 bases short, with 11 bases between. The CDR3 consists of 14 residues. Germline assignment: CDR1 MDHEN and CDR2 SYDVKM. The CDR3 region has the DNA TGTGCCAGCGAGGCGGCCCTAGCCAAAAACATTCAGTACTTC. The encoded protein is CASEAALAKNIQYF.

The V gene is TRBV6-1, the J gene TRBJ1-4; the D is unclear. Between the trimmed V and J ends, which lost 7 bases and 4 bases, there was a span of 7 bases. Germline CDR1 reads MNHNS; CDR2 reads SASEGT. CDR3 length: 12 amino acids. In nucleotides, the CDR3 is TGTGCCAGCACCCTTTATAATGAAAAACTGTTTTTT. It specifies CASTLYNEKLFF.